These 7 T cell receptor beta chains came from one sample sequenced in a study of blood T cell repertoires in COVID-19. Libraries were prepared by immunoSEQ multiplex PCR; TCRdb keeps only in-frame clonotypes and omits some of them. The sample records about 190,000 clones, about four fifths being singletons. Sequencing used peripheral blood. These receptors all stem from a woman in her 70s with active or convalescent COVID-19.

This chain links TRBV27 with TRBJ2-3, with a possible D match to TRBD2 (6 bases). V dropped 5 bases and J dropped 6 bases, with 12 bases sitting between them. This CDR3 is built from 13 residues. Germline V lookup: CDR1 MNHEY, CDR2 SMNVEV (reference sequence). CDR3 in amino acids: CASSPGDLDTQYF. The CDR3 nucleotides read TGTGCCAGCAGTCCGGGGGATTTGGATACGCAGTATTTT.

This clone occurred once. This chain joins TRBV5-1 and TRBJ2-7; 7 nucleotides line up with TRBD1. The germline V gene has CDR1 SGHRS and CDR2 YFSETQ. This CDR3 is 14 amino acids long. The junction had 8 bases not matched to a gene; V was cut back by 5 bases and J by 3 bases. The CDR3 sequence is CASSTGQRYYEQYF. The CDR3 coding sequence is TGCGCCAGCAGTACGGGACAGCGCTACTACGAGCAGTACTTC.

The rearrangement uses TRBV28 and TRBJ1-2; 12 bases align to TRBD1. Germline assignment: CDR1 MDHEN and CDR2 SYDVKM. V gave up 6 bases and J gave up 7 bases; unmatched junction bases: 9. The CDR3 sequence is 15 residues long. The CDR3 nucleotides read TGTGCCAGCAGCACGGGACAGGGGGCCCATCGTGGCTACACCTTC. Translated: CASSTGQGAHRGYTF.

The V call is TRBV19, the J call TRBJ2-3; 9 nucleotides align to TRBD1. There are 13 residues in the CDR3. Germline values: CDR1 LNHDA, CDR2 SQIVND (reference sequence). Trimming at V came to 4 bases and at J to 4 bases, leaving 0 bases not matched to a gene. CDR3: CASSRQGADTQYF. CDR3 coding DNA: TGTGCCAGTAGTAGACAGGGGGCAGATACGCAGTATTTT. Complete variable domain (other parts from reference TRBV19 and TRBJ2-3): DGGITQSPKYLFRKEGQNVTLSCEQNLNHDAMYWYRQDPGQGLRLIYYSQIVNDFQKGDIAEGYSVSREKKESFPLTVTSAQKNPTAFYLCASSRQGADTQYFGPGTRLTVL.

V and J are TRBV12-5 and TRBJ2-1, with 8 nucleotides matching TRBD2. This CDR3 contains 14 residues. Trimming took 3 bases from V and 6 from J; bases not matched to a gene: 4. Germline CDR1 LGHNT, CDR2 FRNRAP. CDR3 in amino acids: CASGFGLATNEQFF. CDR3 coding DNA: TGTGCTAGTGGTTTTGGACTAGCCACCAATGAGCAGTTCTTC.

The chain employs TRBV28 and TRBJ1-2; the D gene is possibly TRBD1 (5 bases). V shed 5 bases and J shed 8 bases, with 9 bases lying between them. Germline V gives CDR1 MDHEN, CDR2 SYDVKM. CDR3 size: 11 residues. The CDR3 spells CASSKGKGYTF. The CDR3 coding sequence is TGTGCCAGCAGTAAGGGGAAAGGCTACACCTTC.

This clone was detected once. The chain combines TRBV15 with TRBJ2-1; D remains unclear. V lost 5 bases, J lost 6 bases, and 8 bases lay in between. CDR3 length: 12 residues. Per the germline V gene, CDR1 is LNHNV and CDR2 is YYDKDF (reference sequence). Here the CDR3 reads CATSWSSNEQFF. The DNA of the CDR3 is TGTGCCACCAGCTGGAGCAGCAATGAGCAGTTCTTC.